This T cell receptor beta chain was sequenced during a study of blood T cell repertoires in COVID-19. Looking at the study overall: Samples taken during acute and convalescent COVID-19 were collected in the United States, Italy and Spain. Sample material is recorded as cDNA or gDNA derived from T cells, B-cell-depleted T cells, or PBMCs.

Original handling: Amplification of reference gene primers provided the estimated nucleated cell counts. Repertoires were generated with immunoSEQ multiplex PCR, while TCRdb's copy carries only in-frame clones and drops some. V, J and clone size were drawn from that table, and D and trimming were deduced from the DNA. The table lists hundreds of thousands of clones, 86% of them singletons, with under 1.5% in the top ten. V was trimmed by 6 bases and J by 1 base, leaving 12 bases between them. The CDR3 loop spans 14 amino acids. Looked up from germline, CDR1 is SGHNT and CDR2 is YENEEA. This clone was found a few times.

The chain employs TRBV11-3 and TRBJ1-1, with D perhaps TRBD1 (6 bases). The clonotype originates from a woman in her 30s with active or convalescent COVID-19. The sample consisted of peripheral blood. Here the CDR3 DNA reads TGTGCCAGCAGTATGGGGGCGGGGAACACTGAAGCTTTCTTT. It translates to CASSMGAGNTEAFF.